This T cell receptor (beta chain) was sequenced during a study of shared clonotypes between healthy human individuals. This CDR3 comprises 16 residues. V was shortened by 6 bases and J by 3 bases, with 20 bases between the two germline ends. Looked up from germline, CDR1 is MDHEN and CDR2 is SYDVKM. Libraries were prepared by immunoSEQ multiplex PCR; TCRdb keeps only in-frame clonotypes and omits some of them. The table has roughly 500,000 clones, around 73% seen once. The TCR comes from a middle-aged woman in good health. Some clones in this sample may be carry-over from other donors' samples. The material sequenced was PBMCs. J is TRBJ1-2 and V is TRBV28; D perhaps matches TRBD1 (5 bases). Here the CDR3 DNA reads TGTGCCAGCAGACCCCTGGGGACTCCCGGAGACTATGGCTACACCTTC. Protein product: CASRPLGTPGDYGYTF.